The 16 T cell receptor beta chains below were found in one sample sequenced in a study of metastatic and nonmetastatic thyroid tumors. Thyroid surgery had not been preceded by any treatment in any patient. MiXCR was used by TCRdb to re-call the PCR reads. The sample lists some 31,000 clones, about a sixth occurring once. The source material was blood. These receptors all stem from a female donor with papillary thyroid cancer or a benign thyroid nodule (not recorded which). Some clones in this sample may be carry-over from other donors' samples.

V usage is TRBV7-2 and J usage is TRBJ1-1, with D uncertain. V lost 9 bases and J lost 3, with 17 bases in between. Germline assignment: CDR1 SGHTA and CDR2 FQGNSA. This CDR3 contains 14 residues. The CDR3 region is CARRSTRGYTEAFF. CDR3 nucleotide sequence: TGTGCCAGAAGATCGACAAGAGGGTACACTGAAGCTTTCTTT.

In this sample, this clone turned up a few times. The rearrangement links TRBV28 to TRBJ1-2; no clear D gene. CDR1 is MDHEN, CDR2 SYDVKM, per germline. The CDR3 has 15 residues. The V end lost 4 bases, the J end lost 4 bases, and 16 bases lay between the germline ends. CDR3: CASSSNGGYGYGYTF. The DNA of the CDR3 is TGTGCCAGCAGTTCGAACGGAGGTTATGGCTATGGCTACACCTTC.

J is TRBJ1-5 and V is TRBV20-1; D not resolved. Germline CDR1 and CDR2: DFQATT and SNEGSKA (reference sequence). Trimming took off 4 bases at V and 3 bases at J, with 16 bases between the two ends. This CDR3 is 15 amino acids long. For the CDR3, the DNA is TGCAGTGCTACCACTCTCGACGTACTCAATCAGCCCCAGCATTTT. Translated: CSATTLDVLNQPQHF.

V is TRBV11-2 and J is TRBJ2-7, with 7 bases matching TRBD1. From germline, CDR1 is SGHAT and CDR2 FQNNGV. V dropped 2 bases and J dropped 7; count of bases not matched to a gene: 2. The CDR3 is 12 residues long. The CDR3 here is CASSLTGAEQYF. The CDR3 DNA reads TGTGCCAGCAGCTTAACAGGGGCTGAGCAGTACTTC.

The sample holds many counts of this clone. J is TRBJ2-2 and V is TRBV20-1, with a tentative D call TRBD1 (5 bases). V lost 0 bases and J 0 bases, leaving 17 bases between the germline ends. The germline V gene encodes CDR1 DFQATT and CDR2 SNEGSKA (reference sequence). This CDR3 comprises 18 residues. The CDR3 nucleotides are TGCAGTGCTAGAGATTGGTTAGGGGCTGAGGCGAACACCGGGGAGCTGTTTTTT. Its protein is CSARDWLGAEANTGELFF.

This clone occurred many times. The chain combines TRBV6-2 or TRBV6-3 with TRBJ2-7; perhaps TRBD2 as D (6 bases). This CDR3 spans 15 amino acids. CDR1 MNHEY and CDR2 SVGEGT come from the germline V gene. Trimming shortened V by 6 bases and J by 6 bases, and 21 bases separated the two germline ends. The chain's CDR3 is CASSPRRDWGGEQYF. The CDR3 region has the DNA TGTGCCAGCAGCCCGCGTCGTGACTGGGGAGGCGAGCAGTACTTC.

This clone was counted many times. This sequence joins TRBV5-6 and TRBJ2-5; 11 bases fit TRBD2. The CDR3 totals 13 residues. Germline CDR1 is SGHDT and CDR2 is YYEEEE. The V and J ends lost 4 bases and 8 bases, in that order; junction bases with no gene match: 4. CDR3 protein: CASSATSGTTQYF. In DNA form, the CDR3 reads TGTGCCAGCAGCGCGACTAGCGGGACCACCCAGTACTTC. The entire variable domain, with the rest obtained from reference TRBV5-6 and TRBJ2-5, is as follows: DAGVTQSPTHLIKTRGQQVTLRCSPKSGHDTVSWYQQALGQGPQFIFQYYEEEERQRGNFPDRFSGHQFPNYSSELNVNALLLGDSALYLCASSATSGTTQYFGPGTRLLVL.

This clone was recorded at least ten times. The genes are TRBV20-1 and TRBJ2-2, with 7 bases lining up with TRBD1. Germline V gives CDR1 DFQATT, CDR2 SNEGSKA (reference sequence). CDR3 length: 15 residues. The ends lost 2 bases at V and 0 bases at J; junction bases unmatched: 3. Here the CDR3 reads CSARRGQSNTGELFF. CDR3 nucleotide sequence: TGCAGTGCTAGAAGGGGACAGTCGAACACCGGGGAGCTGTTTTTT.

At least ten counts were recorded for this clone. J is TRBJ2-3 and V is TRBV18, with D perhaps being TRBD1 or TRBD2 (5 bases each). V lost 3 bases to trimming and J lost 0 bases, with 10 bases between them. Germline assignment: CDR1 KGHSH and CDR2 LQKENI. There are 15 residues in the CDR3. The CDR3 sequence: CASSPGTHSTDTQYF. The DNA for the CDR3 is TGTGCCAGCTCACCCGGGACCCACAGCACAGATACGCAGTATTTT. Using reference TRBV18 and TRBJ2-3 for the parts outside the CDR3, the full variable domain is NAGVMQNPRHLVRRRGQEARLRCSPMKGHSHVYWYRQLPEEGLKFMVYLQKENIIDESGMPKERFSAEFPKEGPSILRIQQVVRGDSAAYFCASSPGTHSTDTQYFGPGTRLTVL.

At least ten counts were recorded for this clone. This rearrangement joins TRBV5-4 to TRBJ1-2, with 11 nucleotides matching TRBD1. The length of the CDR3 is 16 residues. Unmatched junction bases numbered 9, after V lost 5 bases and J lost 3 bases. Germline CDR1 reads SGHNT; CDR2 reads YYREEE (reference sequence). The CDR3 region has the DNA TGTGCCAGCAGTACCGGGACAGGGGGTGTTGACTATGGCTACACCTTC. Its protein is CASSTGTGGVDYGYTF.

This chain links TRBV20-1 with TRBJ1-4; weak D call: TRBD1 (5 bases). The length of the CDR3 is 14 residues. Germline CDR1 and CDR2: DFQATT and SNEGSKA (reference sequence). V was shortened by 5 bases and J by 7 bases, with 17 bases between the two germline ends. The CDR3 bases are TGCAGTGCTGGGATGTTGGGGGAGGGTGAAAAACTGTTTTTT. This translates into CSAGMLGEGEKLFF.

This chain joins TRBV5-1 and TRBJ1-6; D is possibly TRBD1 (6 bases). The germline V gene has CDR1 SGHRS and CDR2 YFSETQ. V dropped 7 bases and J dropped 10 bases, with 15 bases sitting between them. The CDR3 contains 13 residues. CDR3 residues: CASGGGGNSPLHF. The DNA for the CDR3 is TGCGCCAGCGGAGGGGGGGGCAACTCACCCCTCCACTTT.

This clone was recorded at least ten times. V and J are TRBV24-1 and TRBJ2-5; the match to TRBD2 covers 8 bases. With 3 bases clipped from V and 2 bases from J, the junction kept 4 bases outside the gene matches. This CDR3 is built from 15 residues. Germline lookup yields CDR1 KGHDR and CDR2 SFDVKD. In DNA form, the CDR3 reads TGTGCCACCAGTGATGAGCGGGGGTTACAAGAGACCCAGTACTTC. Residues: CATSDERGLQETQYF.

This clone was counted many times. The chain employs TRBV4-1 and TRBJ1-2, with 12 nucleotides matching TRBD1. V gave up 4 bases and J gave up 8 bases; unmatched junction bases: 11. CDR1 is MGHRA and CDR2 is YSYEKL in the germline V gene. The CDR3 contains 16 residues. The CDR3: CASSLWTGQGASGYTF. Written as DNA, the CDR3 is TGCGCCAGCAGCCTTTGGACGGGACAGGGGGCTAGCGGCTACACCTTC.

The table lists this clone with many counts. The V call is TRBV18, the J call TRBJ2-6; D gene uncertain. The ends were cut back, 4 bases at V and 0 bases at J, with 7 bases in the middle. The CDR3 extends over 15 amino acids. Per the germline V gene, CDR1 is KGHSH and CDR2 is LQKENI. The DNA of the CDR3 is TGTGCCAGCTCACGTGGCATCTCTGGGGCCAACGTCCTGACTTTC. Translated: CASSRGISGANVLTF.

This clone was counted at least ten times. This rearrangement joins TRBV19 to TRBJ2-3; no clear D gene. Germline V gene data show CDR1 as LNHDA and CDR2 as SQIVND (reference sequence). Trimming stripped 6 bases from V and 4 bases from J, with 11 bases between. The CDR3 runs 13 residues. The CDR3 DNA is TGTGCCAGTAGGAATAACGAAGCAGATACGCAGTATTTT. Translation: CASRNNEADTQYF.